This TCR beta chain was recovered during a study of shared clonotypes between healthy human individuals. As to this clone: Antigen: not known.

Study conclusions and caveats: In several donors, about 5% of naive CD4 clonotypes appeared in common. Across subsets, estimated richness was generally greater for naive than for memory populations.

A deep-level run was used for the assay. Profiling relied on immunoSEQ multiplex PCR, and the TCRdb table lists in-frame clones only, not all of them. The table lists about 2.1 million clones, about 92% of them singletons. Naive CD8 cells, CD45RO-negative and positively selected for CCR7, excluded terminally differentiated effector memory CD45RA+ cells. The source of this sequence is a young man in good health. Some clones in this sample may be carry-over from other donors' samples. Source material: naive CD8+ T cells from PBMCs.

In DNA form, the CDR3 reads TGTGCCAGCAGCTTGGCCGTGGGCCTAGGTTACTACGAGCAGTACTTC. Protein sequence: CASSLAVGLGYYEQYF. The rearrangement joins TRBV5-6 to TRBJ2-7; D is undetermined. The CDR3 runs to 16 residues. V shed 0 bases and J shed 3 bases, with 16 bases lying between them. CDR1 and CDR2 from the germline V gene are SGHDT and YYEEEE. The full variable domain, completed using reference TRBV5-6 and TRBJ2-7, is DAGVTQSPTHLIKTRGQQVTLRCSPKSGHDTVSWYQQALGQGPQFIFQYYEEEERQRGNFPDRFSGHQFPNYSSELNVNALLLGDSALYLCASSLAVGLGYYEQYFGPGTRLTVT.